This TCR beta chain was identified in a study of shared clonotypes between healthy human individuals. The table came from immunoSEQ multiplex PCR; TCRdb's copy has only in-frame clones and leaves some out. The sample carries about 1.5 million clones, approximately 98% recorded once. V lost 7 bases, J lost 7 bases, and 13 bases lay in between. The CDR3 has 13 residues. CDR1 and CDR2 (germline): SNHLY, FYNNEI. Findings and limits, study-wide: On the whole, naive subsets had larger estimated richness than memory subsets had.

Turning to this clone: Its matching antigen is unknown.

Each of the donors was a healthy adult who was HIV-negative and had not had a recent acute infection or vaccination. This rearrangement joins TRBV2 to TRBJ2-2; D not certain. Sequencing was carried out using naive CD4+ T cells sorted from blood. Subset of the sample: CD45RA+ positively selected. This TCR was sampled from a young man in good health. CDR3 in DNA: TGTGCCAGCACCCGAGAAAAAGTCGGGGAGCTGTTTTTT. Translating gives CASTREKVGELFF.